What follows is one T cell receptor (beta chain) and its context. Clones were read by immunoSEQ multiplex PCR, and TCRdb kept only the in-frame ones, dropping some. The table includes 90,000 to 130,000 clones, 92% detected once. The data were obtained in a study of CD4+ T cells in melanoma. The CDR3 runs to 13 residues. Trimming took 2 bases from V and 9 from J, leaving 13 bases between them. Germline V CDR1 and CDR2: MNHEY, SVGAGI. The J gene is TRBJ2-5, the V gene TRBV6-5, with D unresolved. This TCR derives from a human donor with melanoma. The sequenced sample consisted of peripheral blood. CDR3 DNA: TGTGCCAGCAGTTACAAGGCAGCCTCGGCCCAGTACTTC. It codes for CASSYKAASAQYF.